This T cell receptor (beta chain) was sequenced during a study of shared clonotypes between healthy human individuals. General observations from the study: Clonotype sharing across several donors was observed for 4.5% to 6.5% of naive CD4 clonotypes. Rarefaction indicated that sorted-subset sequencing remained incomplete although depth was large. Collection of samples was limited to blood; tissue repertoires likely differ. Richness estimates generally favored naive over memory subsets.

Germline V CDR1 and CDR2: SEHNR, FQNEAQ (reference sequence). Trimming cost V 3 bases and J 6 bases, with 11 bases left between them. The CDR3 is 14 amino acids. This clone appeared once. No antigen is known for it. Measured with immunoSEQ multiplex PCR; TCRdb has only the in-frame clones, and not every one. The data hold under 2,500,000 clones, with nearly 97% observed a single time. The receptor comes from a man between 18 and 29 years old in good health. Input material: naive CD4+ T cells sorted from blood. Subset defined: CD45RA+ positively selected. V and J are TRBV7-9 and TRBJ2-2; D is perhaps TRBD2 (6 bases). Here the CDR3 DNA reads TGTGCCAGCAGCTTGGCGGGATCATCCGGGGAGCTGTTTTTT. Translation gives CASSLAGSSGELFF.